The next 21 T cell receptor beta chains were all read from a single sample in a study of T cell repertoires in ileal Crohn's disease. Using immunoSEQ multiplex PCR, the repertoire was profiled, and TCRdb retains in-frame clones only, with some absent. In the table there are some 16,000 clones, 72% of which are singletons. Time point here: neoterminal ileum biopsy at postoperative endoscopy, about 6 months after surgery. Sequencing was done on a sample of ileal tissue. These receptors all come from an adult with Crohn's disease.

This clone occurred a few times. The gene calls are TRBV30 and TRBJ2-5, with 7 bases fitting TRBD1. The closer fit of TRBJ2-7 to the DNA end suggests the J call may be wrong. Germline V CDR1 and CDR2: GTSNPN, SVGIG (reference sequence). The CDR3 consists of 15 residues. DNA for the CDR3: TGTGCCTGGGACCCCGGCGACAGGGTCTCCTACGAGCAGTACTTC. Encoded protein: CAWDPGDRVSYEQYF.

The V and J genes are TRBV25-1 and TRBJ1-1, with a weak D call TRBD1 (5 bases). Germline assignment: CDR1 MGHDK and CDR2 SYGVNS. The CDR3 is 15 residues long. Trimming pared 3 bases from V and 5 bases from J, leaving 16 bases between. CDR3 bases: TGTGCCAGCAGTGAGTTGGCAGGGTCAAGTACTGAAGCTTTCTTT. It encodes CASSELAGSSTEAFF. Supplemented by reference TRBV25-1 and TRBJ1-1, the full variable domain reads EADIYQTPRYLVIGTGKKITLECSQTMGHDKMYWYQQDPGMELHLIHYSYGVNSTEKGDLSSESTVSRIRTEHFPLTLESARPSHTSQYLCASSELAGSSTEAFFGQGTRLTVV.

The J gene is TRBJ1-6, the V gene TRBV7-9; D ambiguous. This CDR3 contains 14 residues. Germline V gene sequence: CDR1 SEHNR, CDR2 FQNEAQ (reference sequence). V was cut by 1 base and J by 5 bases, with 6 bases left in between. The CDR3 loop reads CASSLGQNNSPLHF. For the CDR3, the DNA is TGTGCCAGCAGCTTAGGACAAAATAATTCACCCCTCCACTTT.

This rearrangement joins TRBV9 to TRBJ1-1; D ambiguous. Trimming cost V 3 bases and J 3 bases, with 12 bases left between them. CDR3 size: 14 residues. Per germline, CDR1 SGDLS and CDR2 YYNGEE. DNA of the CDR3: TGTGCCAGCAGCGAAGGCCCGGCGGACACTGAAGCTTTCTTT. This gives the protein CASSEGPADTEAFF.

The genes are TRBV7-2 and TRBJ2-3; tentatively, D is TRBD1 (6 bases). V was clipped by 5 bases and J by 2 bases, with 14 bases between them. CDR3 length equals 15 residues. CDR1 SGHTA and CDR2 FQGNSA come from the germline V gene. CDR3 in DNA: TGTGCCAGCAGCCCAGAGGGGGTAGCCACAGATACGCAGTATTTT. Translating gives CASSPEGVATDTQYF.

The chain has TRBV7-9 and TRBJ2-7; TRBD2 matches 14 bases. The germline gives CDR1 SEHNR, CDR2 FQNEAQ (reference sequence). V was pared by 1 base and J by 7 bases, with 12 bases of the junction left unmatched. This CDR3 is 18 amino acids long. The CDR3 loop reads CASSLVSTSGRAFWEQYF. In nucleotides, the CDR3 is TGTGCCAGCAGCTTAGTTTCGACTAGCGGGAGGGCCTTTTGGGAGCAGTACTTC. The complete variable domain, with remaining parts taken from reference TRBV7-9 and TRBJ2-7, reads DTGVSQNPRHKITKRGQNVTFRCDPISEHNRLYWYRQTLGQGPEFLTYFQNEAQLEKSRLLSDRFSAERPKGSFSTLEIQRTEQGDSAMYLCASSLVSTSGRAFWEQYFGPGTRLTVT.

This chain links TRBV12-5 with TRBJ1-2; 9 positions agree with TRBD1. CDR1 and CDR2 (germline): LGHNT, FRNRAP. This CDR3 contains 14 residues. V dropped 6 bases and J dropped 6; count of bases not matched to a gene: 8. In DNA, the CDR3 is TGTGCTAGTGGCCTGGGGGACAGGGAAAATGGCTACACCTTC. Amino acid sequence: CASGLGDRENGYTF.

The V call is TRBV15, the J call TRBJ2-7; the D gene is possibly TRBD1 (6 bases). The germline gives CDR1 LNHNV, CDR2 YYDKDF (reference sequence). V lost 0 bases to trimming and J lost 1 base, with 13 bases between them. The CDR3 spans 16 residues. The CDR3 bases are TGTGCCACCAGCAGAGATGCAGGGGAAGGGTCCTACGAGCAGTACTTC. Amino acids: CATSRDAGEGSYEQYF. Using reference TRBV15 and TRBJ2-7 for the parts outside the CDR3, the full variable domain is DAMVIQNPRYQVTQFGKPVTLSCSQTLNHNVMYWYQQKSSQAPKLLFHYYDKDFNNEADTPDNFQSRRPNTSFCFLDIRSPGLGDTAMYLCATSRDAGEGSYEQYFGPGTRLTVT.

The CDR3 reads CASSLLGGGPHNEQFF. The CDR3 nucleotides read TGTGCCAGCAGCTTACTTGGGGGGGGGCCCCACAATGAGCAGTTCTTC. The chain uses TRBV7-9 and TRBJ2-1, with TRBD2 as a possible D gene (7 bases). This CDR3 spans 16 amino acids. With 2 bases removed from V and 5 bases from J, the gap between germline ends came to 16 bases. Germline CDR1 and CDR2: SEHNR and FQNEAQ (reference sequence).

This clone was seen more than once but under ten times. V usage is TRBV7-8 and J usage is TRBJ2-7; possible D gene TRBD1, 6 bases. Trimming cost V 3 bases and J 6 bases, with 12 bases left between them. Germline CDR1 SGHVS, CDR2 FQNEAQ. CDR3 length: 13 amino acids. The CDR3 region has the DNA TGTGCCAGCAGCTTGTACAGGGACGGCGAGCAGTACTTC. This translates into CASSLYRDGEQYF.

There are a few counts of this clone. The chain has TRBV2 and TRBJ1-6, with a possible D match to TRBD1 (5 bases). The CDR3 is 20 amino acids. Germline loops: CDR1 SNHLY, CDR2 FYNNEI. The ends were cut back, 5 bases at V and 0 bases at J, with 23 bases in the middle. CDR3 sequence (DNA): TGTGCCAGCAGTCTATACCAACGAGGCAGGGCGAGCTCCTATAATTCACCCCTCCACTTT. Its translation: CASSLYQRGRASSYNSPLHF.

This clone was counted between two and nine times. The rearrangement joins TRBV7-2 to TRBJ1-2; 7 bases align to TRBD1. This CDR3 is built from 14 residues. The germline CDR1 and CDR2 sequences are SGHTA and FQGNSA. The V segment lost 3 bases and the J segment 8 bases; nucleotides outside the gene matches: 9. This CDR3 is CASSFRQGTGGYTF. CDR3 nucleotides: TGTGCCAGCAGCTTCCGACAGGGAACAGGCGGCTACACCTTC.

DNA of the CDR3: TGTGCCAGCAGTTATAAGGGGCAGGGTATATACGAGCAGTACTTC. This gives the protein CASSYKGQGIYEQYF. The chain uses TRBV27 and TRBJ2-5, with a weak D call TRBD1 (5 bases). The DNA end is a closer match to TRBJ2-7, so the J assignment may be wrong. The length of the CDR3 is 15 residues. Germline lookup yields CDR1 MNHEY and CDR2 SMNVEV (reference sequence).

Turning to this clone: The junction departs from germline at one end; a sequencing error may be responsible. The chain carries TRBV7-7 and TRBJ2-2, with D possibly matching TRBD2 (6 bases). Per the germline V gene, CDR1 is SSHAT and CDR2 is FNYEAQ (reference sequence). The CDR3 totals 15 residues. CDR3 sequence reads: CASSRNAEGNGELFF. The CDR3 DNA follows: TGTGCTAGCAGCCGCAACGCGGAGGGAAACGGGGAGCTGTTTTTT.

Regarding this clone: Other DNA sequences in this sample translate to the same CDR3. The J gene is TRBJ1-1, the V gene TRBV9; 8 nucleotides align to TRBD1. The CDR3 is made up of 12 amino acids. Losses at the gene ends were 0 bases for V and 9 bases for J; bases not matched to a gene: 1. Per the germline V gene, CDR1 is SGDLS and CDR2 is YYNGEE. As DNA, the CDR3 is TGTGCCAGCAGCGTAGGGACAGGGAAAGCTTTCTTT. This translates into CASSVGTGKAFF.

The gene calls are TRBV19 and TRBJ2-3, with D hard to call. Trimming cost V 2 bases and J 4 bases, with 7 bases left between them. Germline V gives CDR1 LNHDA, CDR2 SQIVND (reference sequence). This CDR3 comprises 13 residues. DNA of the CDR3: TGTGCCAGTAGTATACAGTCTCCAGATACGCAGTATTTT. Encoded protein: CASSIQSPDTQYF.

The chain uses TRBV9 and TRBJ1-1; D gene unclear. V gave up 4 bases and J gave up 1 base, with 8 bases separating them. The CDR3 is 13 amino acids. Germline lookup yields CDR1 SGDLS and CDR2 YYNGEE. The CDR3 loop reads CASSPHGNTEAFF. CDR3 nucleotides: TGTGCCAGCAGCCCCCACGGGAACACTGAAGCTTTCTTT.

CDR3 bases: TGTGCCAGCAGCGTAGATTCCGGGTTGGGCTACACCTTC. It encodes CASSVDSGLGYTF. The genes are TRBV9 and TRBJ1-2; D is undetermined. From germline, CDR1 is SGDLS and CDR2 YYNGEE. With 0 bases removed from V and 8 bases from J, the gap between germline ends came to 11 bases. The CDR3 is 13 residues long.

The chain has TRBV20-1 and TRBJ1-1; D remains ambiguous. CDR3 length: 9 residues. Germline V gene lookup returns CDR1 DFQATT and CDR2 SNEGSKA (reference sequence). The CDR3, as DNA: TGCACCCCGAGCACTGAAGCTTTCTTT. Protein: CTPSTEAFF.

The V gene is TRBV6-5, the J gene TRBJ2-2, with TRBD2 matching 8 bases. This CDR3 region has 15 residues. Germline V gene lookup returns CDR1 MNHEY and CDR2 SVGAGI. V trimming: 6 bases; J trimming: 4 bases; junction bases outside the gene matches: 7. The CDR3 region is CASSQGLDFTGELFF. The CDR3 DNA reads as TGTGCCAGCAGCCAGGGACTAGACTTCACCGGGGAGCTGTTTTTT.

J is TRBJ1-1 and V is TRBV5-1; 7 nucleotides line up with TRBD1. Looked up from germline, CDR1 is SGHRS and CDR2 is YFSETQ. CDR3 length: 14 residues. V trimming: 4 bases; J trimming: 3 bases; junction bases outside the gene matches: 6. DNA of the CDR3: TGCGCCAGCAGCACCCTCAGGGGGGACACTGAAGCTTTCTTT. It yields the protein CASSTLRGDTEAFF.